Each of the 4 T cell receptor beta chains below was sequenced from the same sample in a study of T cells in Graves' hyperthyroidism and ophthalmopathy. Amplified regions were TCR beta CDR3 sequences from RNA transcripts. The HTBI primer set served for first-round RT-PCR of the TCR CDR3. TCRdb reprocessed the multiplex PCR reads via MiXCR and lists one record per CDR3 protein. The sample has roughly 530,000 distinct CDR3 sequences; 17% are singletons. The sequencing input was blood. All receptors derive from a woman under 30 with Graves' ophthalmopathy.

CDR3 in amino acids: CASSLASQPSGNTIYF. In DNA, the CDR3 is TGTGCCAGCAGCTTAGCGTCACAGCCCTCTGGAAACACCATATATTTT. This chain uses TRBV7-3 with TRBJ1-3; D is uncertain. V was shortened by 2 bases and J by 0 bases, with 11 bases between the two germline ends. This CDR3 has 16 residues. CDR1 and CDR2 (germline): SGHTA, FQGTGA. The full variable domain, its missing parts supplied by reference TRBV7-3 and TRBJ1-3, is GAGVSQTPSNKVTEKGKYVELRCDPISGHTALYWYRQSLGQGPEFLIYFQGTGAADDSGLPNDRFFAVRPEGSVSTLKIQRTERGDSAVYLCASSLASQPSGNTIYFGEGSWLTVV.

The genes are TRBV7-9 and TRBJ2-1; 9 nucleotides agree with TRBD1. CDR1 is SEHNR, CDR2 FQNEAQ, per germline (reference sequence). V dropped 5 bases and J dropped 8; count of bases not matched to a gene: 4. This CDR3 region has 13 residues. For the CDR3, the DNA is TGTGCCAGCAGCCCGGGACAGGGAGATGAGCAGTTCTTC. This sequence encodes CASSPGQGDEQFF.

This clonotype was counted at least ten times. V is TRBV12-3 or TRBV12-4 and J is TRBJ2-1, with D uncertain. The ends were cut back, 5 bases at V and 12 bases at J, with 14 bases in the middle. The CDR3 is 12 amino acids. The CDR3 nucleotides read TGTGCCAGCAGTGGTTCGGTTGGTGGGCAGTTCTTC. It yields the protein CASSGSVGGQFF.

The chain employs TRBV6-1 and TRBJ1-2; possible D gene TRBD1, 6 bases. This CDR3 is built from 13 residues. V lost 3 bases and J 8 bases, leaving 13 bases between the germline ends. CDR1 and CDR2 from the germline V gene are MNHNS and SASEGT. CDR3: CASSDDRIKGYTF. In nucleotides, the CDR3 is TGTGCCAGCAGTGATGACAGGATAAAAGGCTACACCTTC.